This T cell receptor beta chain is from a study of CD8 T cells in ankylosing spondylitis. Libraries for TCR beta were made by quantitative 5'-RACE with molecular barcodes. From the 5' RACE reads, TCRdb called clonotypes with MiXCR, one entry per CDR3 protein. Among around 340,000 distinct CDR3 sequences listed, approximately 15% were seen once. Trimming shortened V by 6 bases and J by 8 bases, and 17 bases separated the two germline ends. This CDR3 region has 14 residues. Study observations and caveats: CD8+ cells made up the disease-linked clones, which were relatively rare in peripheral blood.

With regard to this clonotype: The antigen is undetermined.

Material for sequencing was blood, either unsorted or a sorted T cell fraction (not recorded which). The clonotype was recovered from a male donor with ankylosing spondylitis or in good health (not recorded which). The chain joins TRBV12-3 or TRBV12-4 to TRBJ2-4; D ambiguous. The CDR3 DNA sequence: TGTGCCAGCAGCCCTAGGGCCCCGACGTACATTCAGTACTTC. Translating gives CASSPRAPTYIQYF.